These 3 T cell receptor beta chains were sequenced from one sample in a study of neoadjuvant anti-PD-1 for oral cavity cancer. The time point: after neoadjuvant nivolumab, at surgical resection. Measured with immunoSEQ multiplex PCR; TCRdb has only the in-frame clones, and not every one. The sample has 72,000 or so clones; about 86% are singletons. The source material was PBMCs, sampled after nivolumab (anti-PD-1) treatment. The source is a person between 35 and 79 years old with oral cavity squamous cell carcinoma.

In regard to this clone: Other DNA variants within this sample encode the same CDR3. V is TRBV19 and J is TRBJ2-3; D is possibly TRBD2 (7 bases). The germline V gene has CDR1 LNHDA and CDR2 SQIVND (reference sequence). This CDR3 has 16 amino acids. Trimming cost V 5 bases and J 5 bases, with 20 bases left between them. The CDR3 sequence is CASSLRGRGAGDTQYF. The CDR3 nucleotides read TGTGCCAGTAGTCTCAGAGGGAGGGGGGCCGGAGATACGCAGTATTTT.

The J gene is TRBJ1-5, the V gene TRBV30; no firm D call. Per the germline V gene, CDR1 is GTSNPN and CDR2 is SVGIG (reference sequence). V lost 1 base and J lost 4, with 8 bases in between. This CDR3 is built from 13 residues. DNA of the CDR3: TGTGCCTGGAGTGCGTTCCCAAATCAGCCCCAGCATTTT. Translated, it gives CAWSAFPNQPQHF.

This clone was seen a single time. In DNA form, the CDR3 reads TGTGCCAGCAGCTCCGGACAGGCAGCCTACGAGCAGTACTTC. It is translated as CASSSGQAAYEQYF. The V and J genes are TRBV7-3 and TRBJ2-7; 7 bases line up with TRBD1. In germline, CDR1 is SGHTA, CDR2 FQGTGA. The CDR3 length is 14 residues. The ends lost 4 bases at V and 2 bases at J; junction bases unmatched: 5.